This T cell receptor beta chain was captured in a study of shared T cell receptors in the human thymus. Profiled with immunoSEQ multiplex PCR; TCRdb holds only in-frame clones, not every one. The sample lists hundreds of thousands of clones, around 78% seen once, with roughly 0.013% in the top ten. In this sample, this clone turned up once. V was trimmed by 5 bases and J by 2 bases, leaving 17 bases between them. The CDR3 loop spans 16 amino acids. Germline lookup yields CDR1 SGHDT and CDR2 YYEEEE. These data also featured in a second study, about human thymus T cells.

The rearrangement joins TRBV5-6 to TRBJ1-3, with D possibly matching TRBD1 (5 bases). Sample: thymocytes. The sequence was collected from a boy under two years old with a congenital heart defect. The CDR3 coding sequence is TGTGCCAGCAGGAAGGTCAATGGAGGGGCTGGAAACACCATATATTTT. It codes for CASRKVNGGAGNTIYF.